Shown below are 20 T cell receptor beta chains from a single sample sequenced in a study of T cell repertoires in cytomegalovirus infection. One entry per CDR3 protein results from TCRdb running MiXCR on the reads. The table has approximately 1,000,000 distinct CDR3 sequences, less than 40% seen once; the top ten hold over 13%. Their specific antigens are unknown. Here the sequenced sample was cultured CD8+ T cells from PBMCs, taken from culture after CMV antigen stimulation. These receptors were collected from a human donor in good health (CMV status not recorded). Some clones in this sample may be carry-over from other donors' samples.

This clonotype has only a few counts. V and J are TRBV29-1 and TRBJ2-1, with D possibly matching TRBD1 (6 bases). V was clipped by 4 bases and J by 4 bases, with 14 bases between them. The CDR3 extends over 14 amino acids. Germline V gene sequence: CDR1 SQVTM, CDR2 ANQGSEA. The CDR3 protein is CSVARDTSYNEQFF. The DNA for the CDR3 is TGCAGCGTTGCCCGGGACACTTCTTACAATGAGCAGTTCTTC.

In its sample, this clonotype was seen a few times. CDR3 sequence reads: CASSPGTSGGPEGIEQFF. In nucleotides, the CDR3 is TGTGCCAGCAGTCCCGGGACTAGCGGGGGGCCGGAGGGTATTGAGCAGTTCTTC. The chain recombines TRBV6-2 or TRBV6-3 with TRBJ2-1; 15 nucleotides line up with TRBD2. With 5 bases clipped from V and 9 bases from J, the junction kept 14 bases outside the gene matches. The CDR3 has 18 amino acids. Germline V gene lookup returns CDR1 MNHEY and CDR2 SVGEGT.

This clonotype has ten or more counts. V gene TRBV7-8 combines with J gene TRBJ1-1, with D unresolved. The CDR3 loop spans 13 amino acids. V shed 0 bases and J shed 4 bases, with 6 bases lying between them. The germline V gene has CDR1 SGHVS and CDR2 FQNEAQ. CDR3 residues: CASSLAASTEAFF. CDR3 in DNA: TGTGCCAGCAGCTTAGCGGCTAGCACTGAAGCTTTCTTT.

The rearrangement joins TRBV7-6 to TRBJ1-3; D is undetermined. This CDR3 comprises 15 residues. Germline assignment: CDR1 SGHVS and CDR2 FNYEAQ. Trimming took 3 bases from V and 5 from J, leaving 14 bases between them. The CDR3 protein is CASSLEGPRRNTIYF. The CDR3 DNA reads as TGTGCCAGCAGCTTGGAGGGCCCGCGGAGAAACACCATATATTTT.

The chain is built from TRBV28 and TRBJ2-4, with D uncertain. Germline values: CDR1 MDHEN, CDR2 SYDVKM. This CDR3 is built from 11 residues. Trimming removed 7 bases from V and 4 bases from J, with 5 bases in between. CDR3 loop: CASTQKNIQYF. The CDR3 DNA reads TGTGCCAGCACCCAGAAAAACATTCAGTACTTC. Complete variable domain (other parts from reference TRBV28 and TRBJ2-4): DVKVTQSSRYLVKRTGEKVFLECVQDMDHENMFWYRQDPGLGLRLIYFSYDVKMKEKGDIPEGYSVSREKKERFSLILESASTNQTSMYLCASTQKNIQYFGAGTRLSVL.

V and J are TRBV19 and TRBJ1-5; 8 bases are shared with TRBD1. Germline V lookup: CDR1 LNHDA, CDR2 SQIVND (reference sequence). With V trimmed by 3 bases and J by 5 bases, 9 bases remained unmatched. This CDR3 is 16 amino acids long. CDR3 in DNA: TGTGCCAGTAGTATTCCCGACAGGGGAATAGATCAGCCCCAGCATTTT. This encodes CASSIPDRGIDQPQHF.

The V call is TRBV20-1, the J call TRBJ2-7, with D perhaps TRBD1 (6 bases). Germline CDR1 and CDR2: DFQATT and SNEGSKA (reference sequence). The CDR3 consists of 12 residues. The V gene lost 5 bases and the J gene lost 7 bases, with 15 bases spanning the gap. The CDR3 DNA follows: TGCAGTGCTCATGCCGGGACAAGGGAGCAGTACGTC. Its protein product is CSAHAGTREQYV.

This clonotype was observed at least ten times. The V gene is TRBV7-9, the J gene TRBJ2-3; D is undetermined. V was pared by 8 bases and J by 0 bases, with 6 bases between. This CDR3 is 12 amino acids long. Germline lookup yields CDR1 SEHNR and CDR2 FQNEAQ (reference sequence). The CDR3, as DNA: TGTGCCAGCGAAACTAGCACAGATACGCAGTATTTT. The encoded protein is CASETSTDTQYF.

The V and J genes are TRBV7-9 and TRBJ2-1; D possibly corresponds to TRBD1 (6 bases). V shed 4 bases and J shed 4 bases, with 17 bases lying between them. There are 16 residues in the CDR3. The germline gives CDR1 SEHNR, CDR2 FQNEAQ (reference sequence). The CDR3 DNA is TGTGCCAGCAGCTCCCCCTCGGGACAACGTTACAATGAGCAGTTCTTC. Translation gives CASSSPSGQRYNEQFF.

This clonotype was counted many times. The CDR3 nucleotides read TGTGCCATCAGTGAGAGTAGCAATCAGCCCCAGCATTTT. Translation gives CAISESSNQPQHF. The chain couples TRBV10-3 to TRBJ1-5; D unresolved. The CDR3 is 13 amino acids. Germline V gives CDR1 ENHRY, CDR2 SYGVKD. V lost 2 bases to trimming and J lost 0 bases, with 2 bases between them.

This chain links TRBV20-1 with TRBJ2-1; 10 bases line up with TRBD2. V was pared by 2 bases and J by 8 bases, with 6 bases of the junction left unmatched. In germline, CDR1 is DFQATT, CDR2 SNEGSKA (reference sequence). The length of the CDR3 is 14 residues. The DNA for the CDR3 is TGCAGTGCTAGATGGCCTAGCGGGGGTGATGAGCAGTTCTTC. As protein: CSARWPSGGDEQFF.

The CDR3 protein is CASSERDSLGYEQYF. CDR3 in DNA: TGTGCCAGCAGTGAACGGGACAGCCTAGGCTACGAGCAGTACTTC. The J gene is TRBJ2-7, the V gene TRBV6-1, with 7 bases identical to TRBD1. The CDR3 length is 15 residues. With V trimmed by 2 bases and J by 3 bases, 7 bases remained unmatched. Germline V gene lookup returns CDR1 MNHNS and CDR2 SASEGT.

A word on this clonotype: A much larger clone differs from this one at a single base, so this may be a read error. This chain links TRBV7-6 with TRBJ1-3, with 10 nucleotides matching TRBD1. CDR1 and CDR2 from the germline V gene are SGHVS and FNYEAQ. CDR3 length equals 14 residues. CDR3 sequence: CANSRDRGVNTIYF. The CDR3 DNA reads as TGTGCCAACAGCCGGGACAGGGGAGTAAACACCATATATTTT.

This chain connects TRBV7-8 to TRBJ1-5; 10 nucleotides match TRBD1. The CDR3 length is 17 residues. CDR1 is SGHVS, CDR2 FQNEAQ, per germline. V lost 5 bases to trimming and J lost 0 bases; unmatched junction nucleotides: 7. Here the CDR3 reads CASSPRDRGYSNQPQHF. In DNA, the CDR3 is TGTGCCAGCAGCCCCCGGGACAGGGGATATAGCAATCAGCCCCAGCATTTT. Based on the CDR3 plus reference TRBV7-8 and TRBJ1-5, the full variable domain is GAGVSQSPRYKVAKRGQDVALRCDPISGHVSLFWYQQALGQGPEFLTYFQNEAQLDKSGLPSDRFFAERPEGSVSTLKIQRTQQEDSAVYLCASSPRDRGYSNQPQHFGDGTRLSIL.

The rearrangement links TRBV7-6 to TRBJ2-5; 7 nucleotides agree with TRBD1. V was clipped by 4 bases and J by 5 bases; unmatched bases: 4. The germline gives CDR1 SGHVS, CDR2 FNYEAQ. The CDR3 has 13 amino acids. The CDR3 protein is CASSSTGTETQYF. DNA for the CDR3: TGTGCCAGCAGCTCGACAGGGACGGAGACCCAGTACTTC.

The V call is TRBV2, the J call TRBJ2-5; 8 nucleotides agree with TRBD1. The CDR3 is made up of 15 amino acids. Germline CDR1 SNHLY, CDR2 FYNNEI. V trimming: 2 bases; J trimming: 5 bases; junction bases outside the gene matches: 7. The CDR3 DNA reads as TGTGCCAGCAGTGAACGACCAGGGGGCGACGAGACCCAGTACTTC. Translated, it gives CASSERPGGDETQYF.

This clonotype showed up many times. The rearrangement links TRBV12-3 or TRBV12-4 to TRBJ1-2; no reliable D call. This CDR3 spans 14 amino acids. V was clipped by 3 bases and J by 4 bases, with 12 bases between them. The CDR3: CASSLNTVSYGYTF. DNA for the CDR3: TGTGCCAGCAGTTTGAACACTGTTAGCTATGGCTACACCTTC.

This clonotype was picked up a small number of times. This chain connects TRBV28 to TRBJ1-1, with unresolved D. The CDR3 has 12 amino acids. With 8 bases removed from V and 0 bases from J, the gap between germline ends came to 7 bases. Germline V gene sequence: CDR1 MDHEN, CDR2 SYDVKM. CDR3 DNA: TGTGCCAGCGGGATTTTGAACACTGAAGCTTTCTTT. The encoded protein is CASGILNTEAFF.

Note on this clonotype: The junction departs from the called germline gene at one end, perhaps through a read error. The CDR3 bases are TGTGCCAGCAGCTCGGGCCATATCTTGGGCTTC. Encoded protein: CASSSGHILGF. The chain links TRBV7-6 to TRBJ1-2; unclear D gene. The CDR3 has 11 residues. Looked up from germline, CDR1 is SGHVS and CDR2 is FNYEAQ.

The V call is TRBV24-1, the J call TRBJ2-7, with D possibly being TRBD1 (5 bases). Per germline, CDR1 KGHDR and CDR2 SFDVKD. There are 11 residues in the CDR3. The CDR3 loop is CATLLNGAWDV. CDR3 sequence (DNA): TGTGCCACCCTTCTGAATGGGGCATGGGACGTC.